Detailed here is one TCR beta chain. The antigen remains undetermined. The repertoire was sequenced with immunoSEQ multiplex PCR; TCRdb's copy has only in-frame clones and lacks some. The data show 98,000 or so clones, 85% to 95% seen once. V lost 1 base and J lost 7, with 14 bases in between. The CDR3 totals 15 residues. CDR1 is SGHAT and CDR2 is FQNNGV in the germline V gene. This sample was included in a study of OX40 agonist ivuxolimab in advanced cancers. Study overall: Prior therapy, whether anti-PD-1, anti-PD-L1 or anti-CTLA-4, was allowed, and roughly 44% had some.

Study-level findings and limits: Mean expanded clone counts were higher in CD8+ than CD4+ T cells. What antigens the expanded peripheral T cells recognized was never established.

This material consisted of CD4+ or CD8+ T cells sorted from blood, taken in a trial of the OX40 agonist ivuxolimab. The chain uses TRBV11-2 and TRBJ2-1; the D gene is possibly TRBD1 (6 bases). This clonotype originated in an adult with an advanced solid tumor such as melanoma, head and neck, liver or kidney cancer. This CDR3 is CASSLGGQPGNEQFF. CDR3 coding DNA: TGTGCCAGCAGCTTAGGCGGACAGCCAGGGAATGAGCAGTTCTTC.